What follows describes a single T cell receptor (beta chain). An end of the junction differs from the germline gene, which may be a read error. The CDR3 is 12 amino acids. Germline V gives CDR1 LGHDT, CDR2 YNNKEL (reference sequence). The sample belongs to a study of blood T cell repertoires in COVID-19. Per the original data handling: Researchers report that nucleated cell counts were estimated from reference gene primer amplification. Sequencing used immunoSEQ multiplex PCR; TCRdb keeps in-frame clones, though not all of them. The V and J calls and clone size are taken from that table; D and trimming were inferred from the DNA. The data hold over 95,000 clones, with 84% observed a single time.

The chain is built from TRBV3-1 (or the pseudogene TRBV3-2) and TRBJ2-1; TRBD2 agrees at 8 bases. Sequences were obtained from peripheral blood. The sequence was collected from a man in his 70s with active or convalescent COVID-19. The CDR3 DNA reads as TGTGCCAGCAGCCAAGGAATCGGGGGGGAACTCTTC. This gives the protein CASSQGIGGELF.